The 2 T cell receptor beta chains given below trace back to one sample, sequenced in a study of human T cells and chemical hapten exposure (dated by TCRdb to the early 2020s). The sample's time point label is to be understood as: healthy volunteer bleed at 2 weeks. Total RNA was extracted from unfractionated whole blood collected in Tempus Blood RNA tubes. Libraries were made using RACE. TCRdb records NextSeq 500 as the sequencer. TCRdb reprocessing: public reads trimmed at Q25 with fastp, clones called with MiXCR, in-frame beta chains kept. Each CDR3 protein appears once, grouped with its most common genes and DNA. This sample holds approximately 97,000 distinct CDR3 sequences; roughly 8% were observed only once. Clones ranked in the top ten supply 2.5% to 3% of the sample. What was sequenced was whole blood. The origin of the receptors is a female donor in good health. Some clones in this sample may be carry-over from other donors' samples.

This clonotype was seen ten or more times. This chain links TRBV29-1 with TRBJ2-7; 7 nucleotides match TRBD1. CDR1 and CDR2 (germline): SQVTM, ANQGSEA. The CDR3 spans 14 residues. With 0 bases clipped from V and 6 bases from J, the junction kept 8 bases outside the gene matches. CDR3 sequence: CSVEDGQEVGEQYF. In DNA form, the CDR3 reads TGCAGCGTTGAAGACGGACAGGAGGTAGGCGAGCAGTACTTC.

This clonotype was recorded many times. V usage is TRBV28 and J usage is TRBJ2-5; 11 bases line up with TRBD2. V was clipped by 9 bases and J by 2 bases; unmatched bases: 5. The germline CDR1 and CDR2 sequences are MDHEN and SYDVKM. The CDR3 runs 14 residues. The DNA of the CDR3 is TGTGCCAGTAGCGGGAGGGTCCTACAAGAGACCCAGTACTTC. Its protein product is CASSGRVLQETQYF.